Each of the 15 T cell receptor beta chains below was sequenced from the same sample in a study of T cells in Graves' hyperthyroidism and ophthalmopathy. Amplified regions were TCR beta CDR3 sequences from RNA transcripts. The TCR CDR3 was amplified in a first-round RT-PCR using the HTBI primer set. Using its own MiXCR run on the multiplex PCR reads, TCRdb lists one record per CDR3 protein. The table lists approximately 58,000 distinct CDR3 sequences, about 49% of them singletons. Sequences were obtained from blood. The receptor source for this set is a woman in her thirties with Graves' ophthalmopathy.

This clonotype was recorded at least ten times. The rearrangement joins TRBV5-1 to TRBJ2-2; 7 bases are shared with TRBD1. The V gene's germline CDR1 is SGHRS and CDR2 YFSETQ. The CDR3 has 16 amino acids. Trimming took 0 bases from V and 4 from J; bases not matched to a gene: 6. The CDR3 DNA sequence: TGCGCCAGCAGCTTGGCCCCAGGGGGTCGCACCGGGGAGCTGTTTTTT. It codes for CASSLAPGGRTGELFF.

CDR3 nucleotide sequence: TGTGCCAGCAGCTTAAGGTTAGCGGGAGCCCAGTACTTC. Protein product: CASSLRLAGAQYF. The V and J genes are TRBV7-9 and TRBJ2-5; 9 bases line up with TRBD2. The V gene end was trimmed by 2 bases and the J gene end by 9 bases; junction bases not matched to a gene: 4. CDR1 is SEHNR, CDR2 FQNEAQ, per germline (reference sequence). CDR3 length equals 13 residues.

V usage is TRBV20-1 and J usage is TRBJ2-1, with D unresolved. Deletions cut 3 bases from V and 5 bases from J, with 11 bases between. This CDR3 has 13 amino acids. The germline gives CDR1 DFQATT, CDR2 SNEGSKA (reference sequence). CDR3 loop: CSASSRINNEQFF. In DNA form, the CDR3 reads TGCAGTGCTAGTAGCCGGATAAACAATGAGCAGTTCTTC.

This clonotype was counted at least ten times. The gene calls are TRBV12-3 or TRBV12-4 and TRBJ1-5, with unresolved D. The CDR3 is 17 amino acids. V dropped 5 bases and J dropped 0 bases, with 17 bases sitting between them. This CDR3 reads CASSILTGTYSNQPQHF. In DNA, the CDR3 is TGTGCCAGCAGTATCTTGACGGGAACCTATAGCAATCAGCCCCAGCATTTT.

About this clonotype: One end of the junction fails to match germline, which may point to a read error. V usage is TRBV9 and J usage is TRBJ2-7, with a possible D match to TRBD2 (6 bases). Germline assignment: CDR1 SGDLS and CDR2 YYNGEE. The CDR3 runs to 15 residues. CDR3: CASSVRDGSAYKQYF. Here the CDR3 DNA reads TGTGCCAGCAGCGTAAGGGACGGGAGCGCCTACAAGCAGTACTTC.

V and J are TRBV6-1 and TRBJ1-2, with D uncertain. The CDR3 has 12 residues. The germline gives CDR1 MNHNS, CDR2 SASEGT. V shed 3 bases and J shed 12 bases, with 14 bases lying between them. The CDR3 sequence is CASSDGFPGNTF. In DNA, the CDR3 is TGTGCCAGCAGTGACGGGTTCCCTGGAAACACCTTC.

This clonotype was observed at least ten times. This sequence joins TRBV30 and TRBJ1-6; D uncertain. The V gene's germline CDR1 is GTSNPN and CDR2 SVGIG (reference sequence). Trimming left V 0 bases short and J 11 bases short, with 11 bases between. The CDR3 sequence is 13 residues long. The CDR3 coding sequence is TGTGCCTGGAGTGTAACACCTTTGCCACCCCTCCACTTT. Amino acids: CAWSVTPLPPLHF. The whole variable domain, filled in from reference TRBV30 and TRBJ1-6, reads SQTIHQWPATLVQPVGSPLSLECTVEGTSNPNLYWYRQAAGRGLQLLFYSVGIGQISSEVPQNLSASRPQDRQFILSSKKLLLSDSGFYLCAWSVTPLPPLHFGNGTRLTVT.

This chain joins TRBV29-1 and TRBJ1-1; a possible D gene is TRBD1 (6 bases). The CDR3 runs to 15 residues. The ends were cut back, 7 bases at V and 1 base at J, with 19 bases in the middle. Germline CDR1 and CDR2: SQVTM and ANQGSEA. CDR3 amino acids: CSGGGTSGRNTEAFF. DNA for the CDR3: TGCAGCGGAGGGGGGACTAGCGGGAGGAACACTGAAGCTTTCTTT.

This chain uses TRBV6-1 with TRBJ1-3; a weak D match, TRBD1 (6 bases). This CDR3 contains 16 residues. Trimming removed 4 bases from V and 8 bases from J, with 21 bases in between. Germline V CDR1 and CDR2: MNHNS, SASEGT. The CDR3: CASSAWGGHYGYTIYF. The CDR3 DNA follows: TGTGCCAGCAGTGCTTGGGGGGGGCATTATGGCTACACCATATATTTT.

CDR3 amino acids: CSAQPIGLADLYEQYF. Here the CDR3 DNA reads TGCAGTGCTCAACCGATAGGACTAGCGGACCTCTACGAGCAGTACTTC. V and J are TRBV20-1 and TRBJ2-7; TRBD2 matches 10 bases. V lost 5 bases and J lost 3; bases outside the gene matches: 13. CDR1 DFQATT and CDR2 SNEGSKA come from the germline V gene (reference sequence). This CDR3 is 16 amino acids long.

The rearrangement uses TRBV7-9 and TRBJ2-3, with 7 bases aligning to TRBD1. V dropped 5 bases and J dropped 4; count of bases not matched to a gene: 9. Germline CDR1 reads SEHNR; CDR2 reads FQNEAQ (reference sequence). The CDR3 covers 15 residues. In nucleotides, the CDR3 is TGTGCCAGCAGCCGGGGACAGCTAGGGGCAGATACGCAGTATTTT. Encoded protein: CASSRGQLGADTQYF.

There are many counts of this clonotype. CDR3 loop: CASSQALGPRINYGYTF. The CDR3 DNA sequence: TGTGCCAGCAGCCAAGCTCTAGGACCCAGAATTAACTATGGCTACACCTTC. This chain joins TRBV14 and TRBJ1-2; D is unclear. Germline loops: CDR1 SGHDN, CDR2 FVKESK. Trimming took off 1 base at V and 1 base at J, with 16 bases between the two ends. The CDR3 has 17 amino acids.

This clonotype was observed at least ten times. The chain is built from TRBV28 and TRBJ2-5; TRBD2 aligns across 7 bases. The CDR3 totals 14 residues. From germline, CDR1 is MDHEN and CDR2 SYDVKM. V was pared by 6 bases and J by 5 bases, with 9 bases of the junction left unmatched. Written as DNA, the CDR3 is TGTGCCAGCAGACTACAAGCGGGAAAGGAGACCCAGTACTTC. Translation: CASRLQAGKETQYF.

Many counts were recorded for this clonotype. The CDR3 coding sequence is TGCAGTGCCCCCCCCTCCGGGAGCTCCTACAATGAGCAGTTCTTC. Translation gives CSAPPSGSSYNEQFF. The rearrangement joins TRBV20-1 to TRBJ2-1, with D perhaps TRBD2 (6 bases). Germline V gene data show CDR1 as DFQATT and CDR2 as SNEGSKA (reference sequence). The CDR3 covers 15 residues. V was trimmed by 6 bases and J by 0 bases, leaving 15 bases between them.

Worth noting for this clonotype: Without the conserved terminal phenylalanine or tryptophan, this CDR3 likely stems from a read error. The CDR3 nucleotides are TGTGCCAGCAGTGCAGATAGCGGGAGAGGGGCAGATACGCAGTATTGT. Translation: CASSADSGRGADTQYC. The rearrangement joins TRBV6-1 to TRBJ2-3, with 9 bases identical to TRBD2. Trimming at V came to 4 bases and at J to 4 bases, leaving 9 bases not matched to a gene. There are 16 residues in the CDR3. Germline V CDR1 and CDR2: MNHNS, SASEGT.